The 7 T cell receptor beta chains listed next were all sequenced from one sample in a study of T cell changes during pregnancy in multiple sclerosis. Only in-frame clones appear in the TCRdb table, and some are missing; sequencing was by immunoSEQ multiplex PCR. The table includes tens of thousands of clones, 85% to 95% detected once. Source: peripheral blood, taken in the third trimester of pregnancy. The receptor set was obtained from a female donor in good health, enrolled as a control in a pregnancy study.

The chain uses TRBV5-1 and TRBJ2-7; D not resolved. CDR3 length: 15 amino acids. The germline V and J ends were trimmed by 0 bases and 5 bases, with 15 bases remaining between them. Germline loops: CDR1 SGHRS, CDR2 YFSETQ. The CDR3 loop is CASSLVHRNPNEQYF. The CDR3 DNA follows: TGCGCCAGCAGCTTGGTCCACAGAAATCCCAACGAGCAGTACTTC.

The CDR3 DNA follows: TGTGCCAGCAGTTTATGGCAGGGAAACACCGGGGAGCTGTTTTTT. It encodes CASSLWQGNTGELFF. The rearrangement uses TRBV27 and TRBJ2-2; tentative D call: TRBD1 (5 bases). Germline V gives CDR1 MNHEY, CDR2 SMNVEV (reference sequence). Trimming stripped 1 base from V and 2 bases from J, with 8 bases between. The CDR3 loop spans 15 amino acids.

The chain's CDR3 is CASSSGGDTYNEQFF. CDR3 nucleotides: TGCGCCAGCAGCTCGGGGGGAGATACCTACAATGAGCAGTTCTTC. The chain has TRBV5-1 and TRBJ2-1; 7 bases agree with TRBD2. Germline V CDR1 and CDR2: SGHRS, YFSETQ. J was trimmed by 2 bases and V by 3 bases; bases with no gene match: 5. The CDR3 consists of 15 residues.

V and J are TRBV7-2 and TRBJ2-1; TRBD2 aligns across 8 bases. The CDR3 spans 15 residues. Germline CDR1 reads SGHTA; CDR2 reads FQGNSA. V shed 2 bases, J shed 6 bases, and the junction held 6 bases outside the gene matches. The CDR3 DNA reads as TGTGCCAGCAGCTTAAGCGCGGGGGGAATCAATGAGCAGTTCTTC. Translation: CASSLSAGGINEQFF.

V gene TRBV4-2 combines with J gene TRBJ1-5, with D possibly being TRBD1 (5 bases). Germline CDR1 and CDR2: LGHNA and YNFKEQ. The V gene lost 0 bases and the J gene lost 6 bases, with 12 bases spanning the gap. The CDR3 has 15 residues. The CDR3 coding sequence is TGTGCCAGCAGCCAAGATTGGCAGGGTGGTCAGCCCCAGCATTTT. Amino acids: CASSQDWQGGQPQHF.

The J gene is TRBJ2-2, the V gene TRBV4-2; 7 bases map to TRBD2. With 0 bases clipped from V and 3 bases from J, the junction kept 7 bases outside the gene matches. Germline V gene data show CDR1 as LGHNA and CDR2 as YNFKEQ. The length of the CDR3 is 17 residues. The CDR3 region has the DNA TGTGCCAGCAGCCAAGATCGGGAGCGGGACCACACCGGGGAGCTGTTTTTT. This sequence encodes CASSQDRERDHTGELFF.

The chain recombines TRBV28 with TRBJ1-3; weak D call: TRBD1 (6 bases). The CDR3 loop spans 15 amino acids. Trimming left V 7 bases short and J 2 bases short, with 15 bases between. Germline loops: CDR1 MDHEN, CDR2 SYDVKM. Written as DNA, the CDR3 is TGTGCCAGCACCCCCCTGGGGGGGCCTGGAAACACCATATATTTT. Protein: CASTPLGGPGNTIYF.